A single sample gave rise to the 20 T cell receptor beta chains below, sequenced in a study of T cell responses to AZD1222 COVID-19 vaccine. Assay used: immunoSEQ multiplex PCR; TCRdb lists only in-frame clones, some missing. The profile shows 100,000 to 120,000 clones, about 90% of them singletons. This sample comprised peripheral blood, obtained on day 0 of AZD1222 vaccination. The source of these receptors is an adult in good health.

V is TRBV18 and J is TRBJ2-1; D is perhaps TRBD1 (7 bases). The V gene lost 1 base and the J gene lost 3 bases, with 19 bases spanning the gap. Per germline, CDR1 KGHSH and CDR2 LQKENI. The CDR3 contains 18 residues. CDR3: CASSPLKEGAPFYNEQFF. The CDR3 DNA sequence: TGTGCCAGCTCACCACTCAAGGAGGGGGCGCCTTTCTACAATGAGCAGTTCTTC.

This chain joins TRBV10-3 and TRBJ1-5; 7 nucleotides match TRBD1. The CDR3 is 14 residues long. The V gene's germline CDR1 is ENHRY and CDR2 SYGVKD. Trimming removed 11 bases from V and 0 bases from J; junction bases left unmatched: 7. CDR3 nucleotide sequence: TGTGCCTCGTCCCGGGACAGTAGCAATCAGCCCCAGCATTTT. This translates into CASSRDSSNQPQHF.

V is TRBV25-1 and J is TRBJ1-2; TRBD1 is a possible D gene (5 bases). CDR1 is MGHDK and CDR2 is SYGVNS in the germline V gene. The germline V and J ends were trimmed by 4 bases and 8 bases, with 17 bases remaining between them. The length of the CDR3 is 14 residues. The CDR3 nucleotides are TGTGCCAGCAGTGCCCCTGGGGGGGTTAAGGGCTACACCTTC. As protein: CASSAPGGVKGYTF.

The chain recombines TRBV21-1 with TRBJ1-5. TRBV21-1 counts as a pseudogene. The CDR3 is 14 residues long. The CDR3 DNA reads TGTGCCAGGGGGCGGGGAGGAAGCAATCAGCCCCAGCATTTT. Protein product: CARGRGGSNQPQHF.

The chain employs TRBV7-9 and TRBJ2-1; D remains unclear. This CDR3 contains 13 residues. Germline V gene lookup returns CDR1 SEHNR and CDR2 FQNEAQ (reference sequence). V lost 1 base and J 4 bases, leaving 5 bases between the germline ends. As DNA, the CDR3 is TGTGCCAGCAGCTTAGATAGTTACAATGAGCAGTTCTTC. It specifies CASSLDSYNEQFF.

The genes are TRBV10-3 and TRBJ2-1; D might be TRBD2 (5 bases). With 9 bases removed from V and 0 bases from J, the gap between germline ends came to 15 bases. Per germline, CDR1 ENHRY and CDR2 SYGVKD. The CDR3 length is 15 residues. CDR3 DNA: TGTGCCATAGGGAGTTTAGCGTTCTCCTACAATGAGCAGTTCTTC. Protein sequence: CAIGSLAFSYNEQFF.

The CDR3 nucleotides read TGTGCCACCCAGAGGGGGGCTGAAAAACTGTTTTTT. Protein: CATQRGAEKLFF. The V and J genes are TRBV7-9 and TRBJ1-4, with a weak D call TRBD1 (6 bases). Germline loops: CDR1 SEHNR, CDR2 FQNEAQ (reference sequence). Trimming took 10 bases from V and 7 from J, leaving 13 bases between them. The CDR3 totals 12 residues.

J is TRBJ2-5 and V is TRBV6-5; 7 nucleotides line up with TRBD1. The J segment lost 4 bases and the V segment lost 6 bases, leaving 5 bases of the junction unmatched. Germline CDR1 is MNHEY and CDR2 is SVGAGI. This CDR3 is 13 amino acids long. In nucleotides, the CDR3 is TGTGCCAGCAGCCCGACAGGGCGAGAGACCCAGTACTTC. This gives the protein CASSPTGRETQYF.

This clone was observed a single time. V is TRBV18 and J is TRBJ1-1; no reliable D call. Germline CDR1 and CDR2: KGHSH and LQKENI. The CDR3 contains 17 residues. Trimming pared 2 bases from V and 0 bases from J, leaving 16 bases between. The CDR3 nucleotides are TGTGCCAGCTCACCAGCTCCACCACTTGCATTGAACACTGAAGCTTTCTTT. This sequence encodes CASSPAPPLALNTEAFF. Combining the CDR3 with reference TRBV18 and TRBJ1-1 gives the whole variable domain NAGVMQNPRHLVRRRGQEARLRCSPMKGHSHVYWYRQLPEEGLKFMVYLQKENIIDESGMPKERFSAEFPKEGPSILRIQQVVRGDSAAYFCASSPAPPLALNTEAFFGQGTRLTVV.

This clone appeared a few times. This rearrangement joins TRBV24-1 to TRBJ2-2, with a weak D call TRBD1 (6 bases). V lost 4 bases and J lost 8, with 16 bases in between. The CDR3 totals 15 residues. CDR1 KGHDR and CDR2 SFDVKD come from the germline V gene. CDR3 sequence reads: CATSDPTGSFGELFF. CDR3 nucleotides: TGTGCCACCAGTGACCCGACAGGATCTTTTGGGGAGCTGTTTTTT.

V is TRBV4-1 and J is TRBJ2-4, with 10 bases aligning to TRBD1. CDR3 length: 16 amino acids. The V gene end was trimmed by 1 base and the J gene end by 8 bases; junction bases not matched to a gene: 8. CDR1 and CDR2 (germline): MGHRA, YSYEKL. The CDR3 sequence is CASSQGRQGAADIQYF. CDR3 in DNA: TGCGCCAGCAGCCAAGGCCGACAGGGGGCAGCGGACATTCAGTACTTC.

The gene calls are TRBV7-2 and TRBJ2-3, with 13 bases aligning to TRBD2. Germline V CDR1 and CDR2: SGHTA, FQGNSA. After removal of 1 base from V and 2 bases from J, the junction contained 3 bases not matched to a gene. The CDR3 extends over 17 amino acids. In DNA form, the CDR3 reads TGTGCCAGCAGCTTAGGGACTAGCGGGAGAGCCACAGATACGCAGTATTTT. Protein sequence: CASSLGTSGRATDTQYF.

The genes are TRBV2 and TRBJ2-3; either TRBD1 or TRBD2 may supply D (5 bases each). This CDR3 is built from 15 residues. Germline loops: CDR1 SNHLY, CDR2 FYNNEI. With 5 bases removed from V and 0 bases from J, the gap between germline ends came to 12 bases. Here the CDR3 reads CASSPGTASTDTQYF. The CDR3 DNA follows: TGTGCCAGCAGTCCCGGGACCGCAAGCACAGATACGCAGTATTTT.

This clone was recorded at least ten times. V is TRBV2 and J is TRBJ1-5; unclear D gene. In germline, CDR1 is SNHLY, CDR2 FYNNEI. The CDR3 consists of 15 residues. The V end was cut by 4 bases, the J end by 0 bases, with 10 bases between. CDR3 region: CASSGTVYSNQPQHF. As DNA, the CDR3 is TGTGCCAGCAGTGGGACGGTTTATAGCAATCAGCCCCAGCATTTT.

Written as DNA, the CDR3 is TGTGCCAGCATTATGGGACTAGCATACAATGAGCAGTTCTTC. Its translation: CASIMGLAYNEQFF. The chain recombines TRBV11-2 with TRBJ2-1, with 9 bases identical to TRBD2. CDR1 is SGHAT, CDR2 FQNNGV, per germline. Losses at the gene ends were 7 bases for V and 4 bases for J; bases not matched to a gene: 5. This CDR3 spans 14 amino acids. The full variable domain, its missing parts supplied by reference TRBV11-2 and TRBJ2-1, is EAGVAQSPRYKIIEKRQSVAFWCNPISGHATLYWYQQILGQGPKLLIQFQNNGVVDDSQLPKDRFSAERLKGVDSTLKIQPAKLEDSAVYLCASIMGLAYNEQFFGPGTRLTVL.

This clone was recorded once. The chain couples TRBV7-6 to TRBJ2-3; unclear D gene. The V gene lost 1 base and the J gene lost 4 bases, with 6 bases spanning the gap. Looked up from germline, CDR1 is SGHVS and CDR2 is FNYEAQ. CDR3 length: 13 amino acids. The DNA of the CDR3 is TGTGCCAGCAGCTTAGAGGTCTCAGATACGCAGTATTTT. It yields the protein CASSLEVSDTQYF.

The chain combines TRBV7-9 with TRBJ2-1; D may be TRBD1 (6 bases). The length of the CDR3 is 15 residues. The V and J ends lost 6 bases and 2 bases respectively, with 14 bases between them. CDR1 is SEHNR, CDR2 FQNEAQ, per germline (reference sequence). CDR3 amino acids: CASRSRDKPYNEQFF. CDR3 coding DNA: TGTGCCAGCAGGTCAAGGGACAAGCCCTACAATGAGCAGTTCTTC.

J is TRBJ1-2 and V is TRBV5-4; D possibly corresponds to TRBD1 (5 bases). CDR1 is SGHNT and CDR2 is YYREEE in the germline V gene (reference sequence). The CDR3 consists of 12 residues. The V end lost 0 bases, the J end lost 10 bases, and 10 bases lay between the germline ends. The DNA of the CDR3 is TGTGCCAGCAGCTTGGGACAGCTCGCCTACACCTTC. It yields the protein CASSLGQLAYTF.

The rearrangement uses TRBV2 and TRBJ1-3, with a tentative D call TRBD1 (6 bases). This CDR3 has 18 residues. The ends were cut back, 0 bases at V and 2 bases at J, with 17 bases in the middle. CDR1 is SNHLY, CDR2 FYNNEI, per germline. In DNA form, the CDR3 reads TGTGCCAGCAGTGAAGCCGTTCATACAGGGACGGCTGGAAACACCATATATTTT. Translated, it gives CASSEAVHTGTAGNTIYF.

As to this clone: Its ends do not fully match the called genes, so a read error is possible. V usage is TRBV24-1 and J usage is TRBJ2-7; 8 bases line up with TRBD1. The CDR3 spans 13 residues. CDR1 KGHDR and CDR2 SFDVKD come from the germline V gene. The CDR3 bases are TGTGCCACCTGTGACAGGGGATCGGGCGAGCAGTACTTC. Residues: CATCDRGSGEQYF.